Listed below are T cell receptor beta chains from one sample, sequenced in a study of cytomegalovirus exposure and HLA in healthy donors. The protocol was immunoSEQ multiplex PCR, while the TCRdb copy is restricted to in-frame clones and leaves out a portion. The sample consists of 150,000 to 200,000 clones, around 83% of them appearing once. The sample consisted of PBMCs. The receptors shown here come from a man in his forties in good health and CMV-seropositive. Each CDR3 is given with its conserved first and last residue. The D gene is left open where the match is weak. Clone sizes are given selectively: once, few, many, or a class where the clone is expanded.

clone size	V gene	D gene	J gene	CDR3 DNA	CDR3 protein
.	TRBV6-4	.	TRBJ2-1	TGTGCCAGCAGTGGCGCACCCGGACAGACCAACAATGAGCAGTTCTTC	CASSGAPGQTNNEQFF
.	TRBV4-1	.	TRBJ1-5	TGCGCCAGCAGTCACGCGGGGACCATGAATCAGCCCCAGCATTTT	CASSHAGTMNQPQHF
.	TRBV12-5	.	TRBJ1-2	TGTGCTAGTGGTTTGGGGTCGGGAAGCTATGGCTACACCTTC	CASGLGSGSYGYTF
.	TRBV10-1	TRBD2	TRBJ2-1	TGCGCCAGCAGTGTGAATCCGGGACTAGCGGTAAATGAGCAGTTCTTC	CASSVNPGLAVNEQFF
.	TRBV6-5	.	TRBJ1-1	TGTGCCAGCAGTCCCCACGACAGGCCGAACACTGAAGCTTTCTTT	CASSPHDRPNTEAFF
.	TRBV5-1	.	TRBJ1-4	TGCGCCAGCAGCTTTGCCGGGATCGAAAAACTGTTTTTT	CASSFAGIEKLFF
few	TRBV2	.	TRBJ1-3	TGTGCCAGCAGTGTCACCGCTAGCTCTGGAAACACCATATATTTT	CASSVTASSGNTIYF
.	TRBV5-6	TRBD1	TRBJ1-2	TGTGCCAGCAGTTTCGGGACAGGGATGGGTGGCTACACCTTC	CASSFGTGMGGYTF
.	TRBV29-1	TRBD1	TRBJ1-2	TGCAGCGTTGAGGAGGGACAGGGCTTTTATGGCTACACCTTC	CSVEEGQGFYGYTF
.	TRBV15	TRBD2	TRBJ2-7	TGTGCCACCAGCGCGGGACTAGCGTTATACGAGCAGTACTTC	CATSAGLALYEQYF
.	TRBV19	TRBD1	TRBJ1-5	TGTGCCAGTAGTCGACAGGGAATTCAGCCCCAGCATTTT	CASSRQGIQPQHF